This TCR beta chain was sequenced during a study of shared clonotypes between healthy human individuals. Study-wide background: Researchers assigned three CD4 naive, three CD4 memory, two CD8 naive and one CD8 memory plate to each donor.

Study results and limitations: The four-donor shared clonotypes exceeded non-shared clonotypes in generation probability, with non-shared ones scoring lower.

This clone appeared once. Its target is not known. Other DNA variants within this sample encode the same CDR3. V was clipped by 0 bases and J by 9 bases, with 12 bases between them. Germline values: CDR1 SEHNR, CDR2 FQNEAQ (reference sequence). This CDR3 comprises 15 residues. Across several immunoSEQ plates, the genomic DNA of each subset was split evenly. Assay used: immunoSEQ multiplex PCR; TCRdb lists only in-frame clones, some missing. Among more than 2 million clones listed, 95% were seen once. The source material was naive CD4+ T cells sorted from blood. Stated subset: CD45RA+ positively selected. The chain carries TRBV7-9 and TRBJ1-6; unclear D gene. This clonotype originated in a man in his late teens or twenties in good health. CDR3: CASSLAGGLISPLHF. CDR3 coding DNA: TGTGCCAGCAGCTTAGCGGGTGGCCTTATTTCACCCCTCCACTTT.